The clone carrying this T cell receptor beta chain has only one observation. Its antigen is still unknown. These data come from a study of cytomegalovirus exposure and HLA in healthy donors. PCR used 60 Vbeta primers and 13 Jbeta primers. Using immunoSEQ multiplex PCR, the repertoire was profiled, and TCRdb retains in-frame clones only, with some absent. The sample records about 120,000 clones, approximately 80% being singletons. Regarding the study as a whole: In a later analysis, productive TCRs from donors in an Asian-associated ancestry cluster reportedly carried fewer N-insertions than the cohort mean. A later analysis found TCR association rates differed by HLA locus, highest for DRB1 and lowest for HLA-C.

Trimming took 3 bases from V and 10 from J, leaving 12 bases between them. In germline, CDR1 is SGHDN, CDR2 FVKESK. The CDR3 loop spans 13 amino acids. The source material was PBMCs. This clonotype was obtained from a female donor in good health and CMV-seropositive. This rearrangement joins TRBV14 to TRBJ1-4; D not certain. Here the CDR3 reads CASSQIGLGKLFF. The CDR3 DNA reads TGTGCCAGCAGCCAGATCGGACTTGGAAAACTGTTTTTT.